This entry describes one TCR beta chain. Its antigen remains unknown. Sequenced by immunoSEQ multiplex PCR; TCRdb stores in-frame clones only, minus some. The repertoire has 150,000 to 200,000 clones, 80% to 90% of them found once; the top ten carry 6% to 8%. This entry is derived from a study of T cell responses to AZD1222 COVID-19 vaccine. Study-wide context: The study pooled second doses at about 4 or about 12 weeks.

Study-wide results and caveats: Every sample of the repertoires postdated the peak T cell response. White British donors predominated, females outnumbered males, and clonal diversity was possibly underestimated. Vaccination with two AZD1222 doses was followed by a rise in Spike-specific TCR breadth and depth.

The starting material was peripheral blood, obtained on day 0 of AZD1222 vaccination. This TCR came from an adult in good health.

CDR3 amino acids: CASSEAVGAPRFNTEAFF. The CDR3 bases are TGCGCCAGCAGCGAAGCTGTGGGGGCACCAAGATTTAACACTGAAGCTTTCTTT. V and J are TRBV4-1 and TRBJ1-1; the D gene is possibly TRBD1 (6 bases). CDR3 size: 18 residues. Looked up from germline, CDR1 is MGHRA and CDR2 is YSYEKL. With 5 bases removed from V and 2 bases from J, the gap between germline ends came to 24 bases.